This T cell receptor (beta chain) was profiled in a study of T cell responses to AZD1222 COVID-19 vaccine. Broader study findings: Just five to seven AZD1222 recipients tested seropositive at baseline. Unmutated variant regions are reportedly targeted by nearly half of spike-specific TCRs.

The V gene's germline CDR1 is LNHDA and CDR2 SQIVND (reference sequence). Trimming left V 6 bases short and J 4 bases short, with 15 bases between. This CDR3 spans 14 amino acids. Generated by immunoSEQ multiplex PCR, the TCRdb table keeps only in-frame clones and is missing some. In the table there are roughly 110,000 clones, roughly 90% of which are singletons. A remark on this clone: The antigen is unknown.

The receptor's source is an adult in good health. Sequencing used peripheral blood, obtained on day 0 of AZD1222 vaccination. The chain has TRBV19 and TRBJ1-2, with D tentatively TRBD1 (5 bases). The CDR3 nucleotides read TGTGCCAGTAGGGCGGTCGGGGCCGGCTATGGCTACACCTTC. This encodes CASRAVGAGYGYTF.